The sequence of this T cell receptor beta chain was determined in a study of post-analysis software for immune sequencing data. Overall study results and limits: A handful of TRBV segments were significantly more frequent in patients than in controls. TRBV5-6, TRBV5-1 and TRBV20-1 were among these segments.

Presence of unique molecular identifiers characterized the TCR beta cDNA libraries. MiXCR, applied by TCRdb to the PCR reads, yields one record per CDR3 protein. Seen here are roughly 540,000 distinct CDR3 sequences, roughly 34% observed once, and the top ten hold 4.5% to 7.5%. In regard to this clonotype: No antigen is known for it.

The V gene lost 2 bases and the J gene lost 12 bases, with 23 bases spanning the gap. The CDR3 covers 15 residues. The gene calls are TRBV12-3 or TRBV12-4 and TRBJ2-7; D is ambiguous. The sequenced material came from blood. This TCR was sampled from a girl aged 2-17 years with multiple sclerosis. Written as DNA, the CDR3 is TGTGCCAGCAGTTTACAGGATGGGTCACAAGAGACCCGGTACTTC. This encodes CASSLQDGSQETRYF.